The rows below give T cell receptor beta chains drawn from one sample of a study of blood T cell repertoires in COVID-19. Method: immunoSEQ multiplex PCR; TCRdb's copy keeps in-frame clones and lacks some. This sample yields a few hundred thousand clones, of which 85% to 90% are seen a single time; 4.6% belongs to the top ten. The sequenced sample consisted of peripheral blood. The receptors originated from a middle-aged woman who had recovered from COVID-19. CDR3s include the opening cysteine and the closing phenylalanine or tryptophan. A D gene is named only where the DNA matches it firmly. Size tells how often a clone was seen (once, few, many) or the class of an expanded clone, and some rows leave it out.

cdr3_aa | cdr3_nt | clone_size | v_call | d_call | j_call
CASSRDRGPDTQYF | TGTGCCAGCAGTAGGGACAGGGGGCCAGATACGCAGTATTTT | . | TRBV5-4 | TRBD1 | TRBJ2-3
CASSLDGGRTGELFF | TGCGCCAGCAGCTTGGACGGGGGGAGGACCGGGGAGCTGTTTTTT | . | TRBV5-1 | TRBD2 | TRBJ2-2
CASSTGGAEAFF | TGTGCCAGCAGCACAGGGGGTGCTGAAGCTTTCTTT | . | TRBV11-3 | TRBD1 | TRBJ1-1
CASSSHTNTEAFF | TGTGCCAGCAGCTCACATACGAACACTGAAGCTTTCTTT | few | TRBV7-9 | . | TRBJ1-1
CASSSGGKADTQYF | TGTGCCAGCAGTTCAGGGGGGAAGGCAGATACGCAGTATTTT | . | TRBV28 | . | TRBJ2-3
CASSYSDRGINQPQHF | TGTGCCAGCAGTTACTCTGACAGGGGGATCAATCAGCCCCAGCATTTT | . | TRBV6-6 | TRBD1 | TRBJ1-5
CASSLNLGREGETQYF | TGTGCCAGCAGCTTAAATCTCGGTCGGGAAGGAGAGACCCAGTACTTC | . | TRBV7-8 | . | TRBJ2-5
CASSHSGQGSYEQYF | TGCGCCAGCAGCCACTCTGGACAGGGGTCTTACGAGCAGTACTTC | few | TRBV4-1 | TRBD1 | TRBJ2-7
CASSGGTGEYNSPLHF | TGTGCCAGCAGTGGGGGGACAGGGGAATATAATTCACCCCTCCACTTT | once | TRBV2 | TRBD1 | TRBJ1-6
CASSLPSGGSYNEQFF | TGTGCCAGCAGTTTACCGAGCGGGGGATCCTACAATGAGCAGTTCTTC | . | TRBV27 | TRBD2 | TRBJ2-1
CASSQDADTGELFF | TGTGCCAGCAGCCAAGACGCGGACACCGGGGAGCTGTTTTTT | . | TRBV3-1/TRBV3-2 | . | TRBJ2-2
CASKHGDEQYF | TGTGCCAGTAAACACGGGGACGAGCAGTACTTC | . | TRBV19 | . | TRBJ2-7
CASSLNGPRSGSPETQYF | TGCGCCAGCAGCCTCAACGGTCCCAGGAGCGGTAGTCCAGAGACCCAGTACTTC | . | TRBV4-3 | . | TRBJ2-5
CASSLAWGRQETQYF | TGTGCCAGCAGCTTGGCCTGGGGGCGACAAGAGACCCAGTACTTC | . | TRBV5-8 | . | TRBJ2-5
CASSEGQGKTLPSVYGYTF | TGTGCCAGCAGTGAAGGACAGGGAAAAACCCTACCCTCAGTCTATGGCTACACCTTC | few | TRBV6-1 | TRBD1 | TRBJ1-2
CASKLGVQETQYF | TGTGCCAGCAAACTTGGAGTCCAAGAGACCCAGTACTTC | . | TRBV5-6 | . | TRBJ2-5
CASSGGTVLTEAFF | TGTGCCAGCAGCGGCGGGACGGTCCTCACTGAAGCTTTCTTT | . | TRBV9 | . | TRBJ1-1
CASSQDPPDPRGTGELFF | TGCGCCAGCAGCCAAGATCCCCCAGACCCCAGGGGCACCGGGGAGCTGTTTTTT | . | TRBV4-3 | . | TRBJ2-2
CASSSAPTPDTQYF | TGCGCCAGCAGCTCCGCGCCAACTCCAGATACGCAGTATTTT | . | TRBV5-1 | . | TRBJ2-3
CSVVGQGGHYEQYF | TGCAGCGTTGTCGGACAGGGGGGTCACTACGAGCAGTACTTC | . | TRBV29-1 | TRBD1 | TRBJ2-7
CASSRLADSSNQPQHF | TGTGCCAGCAGCCGTCTTGCCGACAGTAGCAATCAGCCCCAGCATTTT | . | TRBV5-5 | . | TRBJ1-5
CASGGAPGDNEQFF | TGTGCCAGCGGAGGAGCTCCAGGGGACAATGAGCAGTTCTTC | . | TRBV28 | . | TRBJ2-1
CASSEQGETYNEQFF | TGTGCCAGCAGTGAACAGGGGGAAACCTACAATGAGCAGTTCTTC | few | TRBV6-4 | TRBD1 | TRBJ2-1
CSARNGPEAFF | TGCAGTGCTAGAAATGGCCCTGAAGCTTTCTTT | . | TRBV20-1 | . | TRBJ1-1
CASIREGPSSGNTIYF | TGTGCCAGCATCCGGGAGGGCCCGAGCTCTGGAAACACCATATATTTT | . | TRBV5-5 | . | TRBJ1-3
CAISDRLAGEQFF | TGTGCCATCAGTGACAGACTAGCGGGAGAGCAGTTCTTC | once | TRBV10-3 | TRBD2 | TRBJ2-1
CASSQGQASPLHF | TGTGCCAGTAGTCAAGGACAGGCATCACCCCTCCACTTT | . | TRBV19 | TRBD1 | TRBJ1-6
CASSATQQGAEAFF | TGTGCCAGCAGCGCCACCCAACAGGGGGCTGAAGCTTTCTTT | . | TRBV7-9 | TRBD1 | TRBJ1-1
CASSFYIRGAGELFF | TGTGCCAGCAGCTTTTACATCCGAGGCGCCGGGGAGCTGTTTTTT | . | TRBV5-4 | . | TRBJ2-2
CATSREGRGYGYTF | TGTGCCACCAGCAGGGAAGGTAGAGGGTATGGCTACACCTTC | . | TRBV15 | . | TRBJ1-2
CASTWRANNSPLHF | TGTGCCAGCACATGGCGAGCGAATAATTCACCCCTCCACTTT | . | TRBV11-1 | . | TRBJ1-6
CASSLTSGAYEQYF | TGCGCCAGCAGCTTGACATCCGGAGCCTACGAGCAGTACTTC | . | TRBV5-1 | . | TRBJ2-7
CASSSPYRALVAEAFF | TGTGCCAGCAGTTCCCCGTACAGGGCTTTAGTTGCTGAAGCTTTCTTT | . | TRBV6-5 | . | TRBJ1-1
CASSQGQKGEAFF | TGTGCCAGTAGTCAGGGTCAAAAGGGTGAAGCTTTCTTT | . | TRBV19 | . | TRBJ1-1
CASSSHRGVVIEKLFF | TGTGCCAGCAGCTCCCACCGGGGAGTGGTGATTGAAAAACTGTTTTTT | once | TRBV7-4 | . | TRBJ1-4
CAISEGGADYGYTF | TGTGCCATCAGTGAAGGGGGCGCCGACTATGGCTACACCTTC | . | TRBV10-3 | TRBD1 | TRBJ1-2
CASSDRPANYGYTF | TGTGCCAGCAGTGACAGGCCGGCTAACTATGGCTACACCTTC | once | TRBV25-1 | . | TRBJ1-2
CASSQERGQGETQYF | TGTGCCAGCAGCCAAGAGAGGGGACAGGGAGAGACCCAGTACTTC | many | TRBV4-2 | TRBD1 | TRBJ2-5
CAISESGTSEGVGTDTQYF | TGTGCCATCAGTGAGTCCGGGACTAGCGAGGGGGTTGGCACAGATACGCAGTATTTT | . | TRBV10-3 | TRBD2 | TRBJ2-3
CASSFGGDGYTF | TGCGCCAGCAGCTTCGGCGGGGATGGCTACACCTTC | . | TRBV5-1 | . | TRBJ1-2
CASSPHHSTYNEQFF | TGTGCCAGCAGCCCACACCACAGCACCTACAATGAGCAGTTCTTC | . | TRBV7-2 | . | TRBJ2-1
CAISEDGYYGYTF | TGTGCCATCAGTGAAGACGGGTACTATGGCTACACCTTC | once | TRBV10-3 | . | TRBJ1-2
CATRRRGYEQYF | TGTGCCACCCGAAGGAGGGGTTACGAGCAGTACTTC | few | TRBV28 | . | TRBJ2-7
CASSRGTNTGELFF | TGTGCCAGCTCCAGGGGAACGAACACCGGGGAGCTGTTTTTT | . | TRBV13 | . | TRBJ2-2
CASTEDGGDNQPQHF | TGTGCCAGCACCGAAGATGGAGGAGACAATCAGCCCCAGCATTTT | . | TRBV6-5 | . | TRBJ1-5
CASSLRGASGNTIYF | TGCGCCAGCAGCCTAAGGGGTGCCTCTGGAAACACCATATATTTT | . | TRBV5-1 | . | TRBJ1-3
CASSSRQGRFSNQPQHF | TGTGCCAGTAGTAGCAGACAGGGAAGGTTTAGCAATCAGCCCCAGCATTTT | . | TRBV19 | TRBD1 | TRBJ1-5
CASSLNSPTDTQYF | TGTGCCAGCAGCTTAAACAGCCCCACAGATACGCAGTATTTT | . | TRBV5-4 | . | TRBJ2-3
CASTDRASPLHF | TGTGCCAGCACTGACAGGGCTTCACCCCTCCACTTT | . | TRBV7-9 | TRBD1 | TRBJ1-6